These T cell receptor beta chains were read from a single sample in a study of CD8+ T cells in alopecia areata. Data came from immunoSEQ multiplex PCR; TCRdb stores just in-frame clones and leaves some out. This table holds about 160,000 clones, around three fifths found once. The sequencing used CD4+ T cells sorted from blood, collected at week 4, from a patient treated with tofacitinib. These receptors originate from a human donor with alopecia areata. CDR3s leave out the opening cysteine and the closing phenylalanine or tryptophan. Where a row states a size, it is once, few, many or the class of an expanded clone; other rows omit it.

NA	TRBJ1-5	TRBV30	AWSVRQGGSRNQPQH
NA	TRBJ1-6	TRBV6-5	ASSYPTGAPLH
NA	TRBJ2-5	TRBV30	AGGLAGYQETQY
few	TRBJ2-7	TRBV29-1	SVGSRDSAYEQY
once	TRBJ2-5	TRBV25-1	ASSDSGTSQETQY
few	TRBJ1-5	TRBV7-2	ASSLDNRPNQPQH
few	TRBJ1-2	TRBV4-3	ASSQDRWNMGYT
few	TRBJ1-2	TRBV9	ASSVLSRGLDYGYT
NA	TRBJ1-2	TRBV9	ASSTPTGTYGYT
NA	TRBJ1-4	TRBV4-3	ASGREHNEKLF
once	TRBJ2-7	TRBV4-2	ASSSSWTSWSEQY
NA	TRBJ2-7	TRBV7-9	ASSSTGLSYEQY
NA	TRBJ2-1	TRBV6-5	ASASGANNEQF
NA	TRBJ2-3	TRBV4-3	ASSQAGAGTDTQY
NA	TRBJ2-5	TRBV7-8	ASSYSRLETQY
few	TRBJ1-5	TRBV29-1	SVAGPSNQPQH
once	TRBJ2-4	TRBV5-1	ASSVNGAKNIQY
NA	TRBJ1-3	TRBV29-1	SVTSSGNTIY
NA	TRBJ2-7	TRBV28	ASSSHEQY
once	TRBJ2-3	TRBV25-1	ASSARLAGGPDTQY
NA	TRBJ2-4	TRBV27	ASSYGRGDIQY
NA	TRBJ2-5	TRBV30	ATTSGGQETQY
NA	TRBJ1-1	TRBV7-6	ASSSIQGSTEAF
NA	TRBJ1-1	TRBV7-6	ASSPGLRDTEAF
NA	TRBJ1-5	TRBV30	AWSRGELLDQPQH
NA	TRBJ2-6	TRBV15	ATSRDQGSANVLT
NA	TRBJ1-1	TRBV9	ASSAHGGTNTEAF
NA	TRBJ1-2	TRBV30	ASSLGPAYGYT
NA	TRBJ2-3	TRBV29-1	SAPSTPPLADTQY
few	TRBJ1-3	TRBV5-4	AVTGLRSGNTIY
NA	TRBJ2-4	TRBV5-6	ASSLGRQVPIQY